The 15 T cell receptor beta chains given below trace back to one sample, sequenced in a study of T cells in Graves' hyperthyroidism and ophthalmopathy. Amplified TCR beta CDR3 regions came from RNA transcripts. HTBI primers drove first-round RT-PCR of the TCR CDR3. TCRdb analysed the multiplex PCR reads with MiXCR anew, one entry per CDR3 protein. The sample yields around 540,000 distinct CDR3 sequences, 15% to 20% seen once. Sequencing used blood. Receptors were obtained from a woman aged 25 to 45 with Graves' ophthalmopathy.

The chain employs TRBV4-1 and TRBJ2-1, with TRBD2 matching over 9 bases. The V and J ends lost 4 bases and 5 bases, in that order; junction bases with no gene match: 12. This CDR3 contains 17 residues. Germline V gene lookup returns CDR1 MGHRA and CDR2 YSYEKL. In nucleotides, the CDR3 is TGCGCCAGCAGCCCCCCGATAGCTAGCGGGATGAACAATGAGCAGTTCTTC. Its protein is CASSPPIASGMNNEQFF.

This clonotype has at least ten counts. The chain uses TRBV28 and TRBJ2-3; no clear D. CDR1 and CDR2 (germline): MDHEN, SYDVKM. V lost 3 bases to trimming and J lost 6 bases, with 7 bases between them. There are 12 residues in the CDR3. The CDR3 region has the DNA TGTGCCAGCAGTTTCATCCAGGATACGCAGTATTTT. Amino acids: CASSFIQDTQYF.

The chain recombines TRBV4-3 with TRBJ2-7, with D perhaps matching TRBD2 (5 bases). The CDR3 covers 16 residues. Germline values: CDR1 LGHNA, CDR2 YSLEER. Trimming left V 0 bases short and J 6 bases short, with 18 bases between. The CDR3 spells CASSQEPGTRASEQYF. The CDR3 DNA follows: TGCGCCAGCAGCCAAGAACCGGGTACTAGAGCTTCCGAGCAGTACTTC.

This clonotype was seen at least ten times. This chain connects TRBV24-1 to TRBJ2-1; D unclear. With 6 bases removed from V and 4 bases from J, the gap between germline ends came to 12 bases. Germline assignment: CDR1 KGHDR and CDR2 SFDVKD. This CDR3 is built from 14 residues. The CDR3 DNA sequence: TGTGCCACCAGTAGTGCAGAGCCGTACAATGAGCAGTTCTTC. Translation: CATSSAEPYNEQFF.

This clonotype appeared many times. V and J are TRBV2 and TRBJ2-7; 10 bases are shared with TRBD1. V shed 6 bases and J 5 bases; nucleotides not matched to a gene: 4. This CDR3 comprises 13 residues. Germline CDR1 reads SNHLY; CDR2 reads FYNNEI. The CDR3 sequence is CASRGQGYDEQYF. The DNA for the CDR3 is TGTGCCAGCAGGGGACAGGGGTACGACGAGCAGTACTTC.

This clonotype was detected a few times. The chain links TRBV15 to TRBJ2-7; 9 positions agree with TRBD1. This CDR3 spans 14 amino acids. The V segment lost 4 bases and the J segment 5 bases; nucleotides outside the gene matches: 6. Germline-derived CDR1 and CDR2 are LNHNV and YYDKDF (reference sequence). Written as DNA, the CDR3 is TGTGCCACCAGCAAGGACAGGGGAGATAACGAGCAGTACTTC. Protein product: CATSKDRGDNEQYF.

This clonotype was observed at least ten times. The chain has TRBV12-3 or TRBV12-4 and TRBJ2-3; no definite D call. Trimming left V 8 bases short and J 0 bases short, with 9 bases between. The CDR3 contains 13 residues. The CDR3 region has the DNA TGTGCCAGCGGGGAATCTAGCACAGATACGCAGTATTTT. It yields the protein CASGESSTDTQYF.

The rearrangement joins TRBV7-2 to TRBJ2-1; 14 nucleotides match TRBD2. Germline loops: CDR1 SGHTA, CDR2 FQGNSA. This CDR3 comprises 18 residues. V lost 1 base and J lost 4; bases outside the gene matches: 6. CDR3 sequence: CASSLVTGLAGVYNEQFF. CDR3 bases: TGTGCCAGCAGCTTAGTCACGGGACTAGCGGGAGTATACAATGAGCAGTTCTTC.

This clonotype came up many times. V is TRBV3-1 and J is TRBJ1-1, with D possibly matching TRBD1 (5 bases). Germline V gene lookup returns CDR1 LGHDT and CDR2 YNNKEL (reference sequence). This CDR3 has 15 amino acids. V lost 2 bases to trimming and J lost 4 bases, with 14 bases between them. CDR3 sequence (DNA): TGTGCCAGCAGCCAAAGACGAGGCAGGGCCACTGAAGCTTTCTTT. Translating gives CASSQRRGRATEAFF.

This clonotype came up many times. V is TRBV20-1 and J is TRBJ2-1; 7 bases align to TRBD1. The CDR3 has 12 amino acids. V shed 2 bases and J 6 bases; nucleotides not matched to a gene: 1. CDR1 and CDR2 (germline): DFQATT, SNEGSKA (reference sequence). CDR3 sequence (DNA): TGCAGTGCTAGAACAGGGGTCAATGAGCAGTTCTTC. Translating it yields CSARTGVNEQFF.

Notes on this clonotype: With a much larger clone just one base away, this may be a read error. The V and J genes are TRBV7-2 and TRBJ2-1, with TRBD1 matching 9 bases. This CDR3 is built from 16 residues. V shed 3 bases, J shed 10 bases, and the junction held 13 bases outside the gene matches. CDR1 is SGHTA, CDR2 FQGNSA, per germline. The DNA for the CDR3 is TGTGCCAGCAGCTTGGGTGATAGGACAGGGGTCGACGAGCAGTTCTTC. Amino acid sequence: CASSLGDRTGVDEQFF.

Many counts were recorded for this clonotype. The chain couples TRBV20-1 to TRBJ1-4; weak D call: TRBD1 (5 bases). The CDR3 spans 16 residues. V lost 3 bases and J lost 0, with 14 bases in between. The germline V gene has CDR1 DFQATT and CDR2 SNEGSKA (reference sequence). The CDR3 region has the DNA TGCAGTGCTAGGCCGCAGGGAGCGGCAACTAATGAAAAACTGTTTTTT. It yields the protein CSARPQGAATNEKLFF.

This clonotype was picked up many times. The chain combines TRBV6-1 with TRBJ1-2, with 7 positions matching TRBD1. This CDR3 has 12 residues. Germline CDR1 MNHNS, CDR2 SASEGT. The junction had 2 bases not matched to a gene; V was cut back by 6 bases and J by 4 bases. CDR3 DNA sequence: TGTGCCAGCAGCGGGACAGCCTATGGCTACACCTTC. The encoded protein is CASSGTAYGYTF.

The chain combines TRBV2 with TRBJ2-2; 9 bases map to TRBD1. The length of the CDR3 is 14 residues. V gave up 6 bases and J gave up 6 bases; unmatched junction bases: 5. Germline V lookup: CDR1 SNHLY, CDR2 FYNNEI. The CDR3 region is CASSQTGGPGELFF. CDR3 in DNA: TGTGCCAGCAGCCAGACAGGGGGGCCCGGGGAGCTGTTTTTT.

The chain has TRBV19 and TRBJ2-1; TRBD2 agrees at 10 bases. This CDR3 has 15 residues. From germline, CDR1 is LNHDA and CDR2 SQIVND (reference sequence). The J segment lost 9 bases and the V segment lost 3 bases, leaving 8 bases of the junction unmatched. The CDR3 bases are TGTGCCAGTAGTATGGGGAGCGGGAGGGCCGGTGAGCAGTTCTTC. Residues: CASSMGSGRAGEQFF.